The 8 T cell receptor beta chains below were found in one sample sequenced in a study of blood T cell repertoires in COVID-19 (dated by TCRdb to about 2020). Library preparation was by the immunoSEQ multiplex PCR assay. Not all clones reach the TCRdb copy of this immuneACCESS table, which keeps in-frame sequences only. Checked studies attribute under half of the gap to unresolved V genes and leave the rest unexplained. This sample lists fewer than 95,000 clones; under 80% were detected once. The leading ten clones occupy 3% to 4.5% of the sample. Sequencing used peripheral blood. The receptors derive from a man between 65 and 85 years old with COVID-19, enrolled during active disease.

There are a few counts of this clone. The rearrangement uses TRBV3-1 (or the pseudogene TRBV3-2) and TRBJ1-5; 8 bases fit TRBD1. Per the germline V gene, CDR1 is LGHDT and CDR2 is YNNKEL (reference sequence). The CDR3 has 17 residues. The ends lost 3 bases at V and 6 bases at J; junction bases unmatched: 13. The CDR3 spells CASSQGVGPGGIQPQHF. DNA for the CDR3: TGTGCCAGCAGCCAGGGGGTCGGGCCAGGGGGCATTCAGCCCCAGCATTTT.

The gene calls are TRBV2 and TRBJ2-1; tentatively, D is TRBD2 (5 bases). Germline V gene sequence: CDR1 SNHLY, CDR2 FYNNEI. The germline V and J ends were trimmed by 5 bases and 12 bases, with 23 bases remaining between them. This CDR3 comprises 15 residues. CDR3 sequence (DNA): TGTGCCAGCAGTCAATCGCCCACACTTTGGGCGGGGCAGTTCTTC. This codes for CASSQSPTLWAGQFF.

CDR3 nucleotide sequence: TGTGCCAGTAGTATCACTAGCGGGAATGGAGAGACCCAGTACTTC. It yields the protein CASSITSGNGETQYF. This sequence joins TRBV19 and TRBJ2-5; 10 bases match TRBD2. This CDR3 contains 15 residues. Germline V gene data show CDR1 as LNHDA and CDR2 as SQIVND (reference sequence). V shed 3 bases, J shed 4 bases, and the junction held 5 bases outside the gene matches.

The chain links TRBV9 to TRBJ2-1; D gene ambiguous. The ends were cut back, 3 bases at V and 7 bases at J, with 11 bases in the middle. The CDR3 runs 13 residues. The germline V gene has CDR1 SGDLS and CDR2 YYNGEE. CDR3 nucleotide sequence: TGTGCCAGCAGCGCGTCTAGTGGGAATGAGCAGTTCTTC. Amino acid sequence: CASSASSGNEQFF.

V and J are TRBV7-3 and TRBJ2-3; D gene ambiguous. This CDR3 has 14 amino acids. Germline V gene lookup returns CDR1 SGHTA and CDR2 FQGTGA. Trimming took off 1 base at V and 3 bases at J, with 8 bases between the two ends. CDR3 sequence (DNA): TGTGCCAGCAGCTTAATTGGGCAGACAGATACGCAGTATTTT. Protein sequence: CASSLIGQTDTQYF.

Only a few counts were recorded for this clone. The chain carries TRBV2 and TRBJ1-1; no clear D gene. V was pared by 7 bases and J by 3 bases, with 15 bases between. This CDR3 comprises 14 residues. In germline, CDR1 is SNHLY, CDR2 FYNNEI. CDR3 loop: CASTEAEFYTEAFF. The CDR3 bases are TGTGCCAGCACCGAGGCCGAATTTTACACTGAAGCTTTCTTT. The full variable domain, in which reference TRBV2 and TRBJ1-1 provide the parts outside the CDR3, is EPEVTQTPSHQVTQMGQEVILRCVPISNHLYFYWYRQILGQKVEFLVSFYNNEISEKSEIFDDQFSVERPDGSNFTLKIRSTKLEDSAMYFCASTEAEFYTEAFFGQGTRLTVV.

This clone showed up just once. J is TRBJ2-5 and V is TRBV2; 12 bases line up with TRBD2. CDR3 size: 15 residues. Germline V gene sequence: CDR1 SNHLY, CDR2 FYNNEI. The V segment lost 4 bases and the J segment 1 base; nucleotides outside the gene matches: 1. The CDR3 spells CASSGTSGTQETQYF. CDR3 DNA: TGTGCCAGCAGTGGGACTAGCGGGACCCAAGAGACCCAGTACTTC.

The chain employs TRBV6-5 and TRBJ1-2, with a tentative D call TRBD1 (6 bases). Trimming removed 8 bases at V and 7 bases at J, with 14 bases between. Germline CDR1 reads MNHEY; CDR2 reads SVGAGI. This CDR3 contains 12 residues. This chain's CDR3 is CASLSQGSGYTF. CDR3 coding DNA: TGTGCCAGCCTCTCACAGGGAAGTGGCTACACCTTC.